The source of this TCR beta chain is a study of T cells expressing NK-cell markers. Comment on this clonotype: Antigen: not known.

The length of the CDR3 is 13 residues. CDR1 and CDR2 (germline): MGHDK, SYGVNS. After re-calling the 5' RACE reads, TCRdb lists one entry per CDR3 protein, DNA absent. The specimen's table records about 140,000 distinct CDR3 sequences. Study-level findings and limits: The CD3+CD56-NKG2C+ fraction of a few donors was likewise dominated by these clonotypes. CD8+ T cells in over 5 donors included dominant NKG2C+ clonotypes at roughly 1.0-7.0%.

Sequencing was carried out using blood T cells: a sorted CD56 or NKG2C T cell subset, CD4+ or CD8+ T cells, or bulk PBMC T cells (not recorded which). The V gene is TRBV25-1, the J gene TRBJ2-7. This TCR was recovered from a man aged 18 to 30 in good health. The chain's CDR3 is CASSDTEVYEQYF.